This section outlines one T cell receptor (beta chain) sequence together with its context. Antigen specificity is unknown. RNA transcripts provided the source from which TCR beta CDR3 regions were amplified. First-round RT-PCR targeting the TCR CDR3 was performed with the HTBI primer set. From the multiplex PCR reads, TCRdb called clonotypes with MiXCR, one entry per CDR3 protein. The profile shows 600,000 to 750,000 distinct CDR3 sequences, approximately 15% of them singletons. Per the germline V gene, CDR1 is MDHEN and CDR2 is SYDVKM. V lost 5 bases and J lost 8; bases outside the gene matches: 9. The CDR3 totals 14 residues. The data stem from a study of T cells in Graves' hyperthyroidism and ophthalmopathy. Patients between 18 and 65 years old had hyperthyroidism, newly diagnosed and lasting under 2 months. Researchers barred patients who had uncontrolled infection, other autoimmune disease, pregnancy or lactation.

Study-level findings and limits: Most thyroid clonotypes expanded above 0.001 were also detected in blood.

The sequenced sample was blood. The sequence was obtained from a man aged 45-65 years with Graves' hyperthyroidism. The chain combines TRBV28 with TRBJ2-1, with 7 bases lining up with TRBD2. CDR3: CASSVSGGRDEQFF. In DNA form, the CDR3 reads TGTGCCAGCAGTGTCTCGGGAGGTCGGGATGAGCAGTTCTTC.